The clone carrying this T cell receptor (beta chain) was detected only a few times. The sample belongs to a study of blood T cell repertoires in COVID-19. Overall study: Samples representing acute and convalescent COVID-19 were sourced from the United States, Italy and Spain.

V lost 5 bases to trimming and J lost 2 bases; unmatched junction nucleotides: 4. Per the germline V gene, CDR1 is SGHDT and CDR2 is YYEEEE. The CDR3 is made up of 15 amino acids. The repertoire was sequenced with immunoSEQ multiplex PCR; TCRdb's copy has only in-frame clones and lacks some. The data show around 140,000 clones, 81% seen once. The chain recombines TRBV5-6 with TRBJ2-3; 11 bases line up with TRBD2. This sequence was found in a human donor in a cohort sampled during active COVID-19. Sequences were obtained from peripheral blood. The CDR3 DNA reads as TGTGCCAGCAGGGTAGCGGGAGGGCCCACAGATACGCAGTATTTT. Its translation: CASRVAGGPTDTQYF.